The present TCR beta chain was sequenced within a study of cytomegalovirus exposure and HLA in healthy donors. It was the roughly 120-subject validation cohort, separate from the approximately 620-subject first cohort, to which the donors belonged. Germline V lookup: CDR1 SNHLY, CDR2 FYNNEI. Between the trimmed V and J ends, which lost 3 bases and 0 bases, there was a span of 5 bases. This CDR3 has 14 residues. Details on this clone: Its antigen is not known.

Sequencing was performed with immunoSEQ multiplex PCR; in TCRdb, only in-frame clones are kept and a portion is missing. The sample has roughly 280,000 clones; approximately 86% are singletons. Findings and caveats of the study: Cytomegalovirus-associated status was assigned to some 160 TCR beta chains.

The chain couples TRBV2 to TRBJ1-4; D is undetermined. This clonotype was obtained from a woman aged 18-35 years in good health and CMV-seronegative. Sequenced input: PBMCs. For the CDR3, the DNA is TGTGCCAGCAGTGACGGAGCAACTAATGAAAAACTGTTTTTT. Translation gives CASSDGATNEKLFF.